Following are 15 T cell receptor beta chains from one sample sequenced in a study of metastatic and nonmetastatic thyroid tumors. Before thyroid surgery, none of the patients had received any treatment. TCRdb re-processed the PCR reads through MiXCR. The sample yields about 37,000 clones, around 30% seen once. The sequencing sample was made of blood. Source of these receptors: a male donor with papillary thyroid cancer or a benign thyroid nodule (not recorded which). Some clones in this sample may be carry-over from other donors' samples.

This clone was observed a handful of times. The chain has TRBV11-2 and TRBJ2-1, with a tentative D call TRBD2 (6 bases). The V gene lost 5 bases and the J gene lost 9 bases, with 14 bases spanning the gap. The CDR3 totals 13 residues. Germline V CDR1 and CDR2: SGHAT, FQNNGV. DNA of the CDR3: TGTGCCAGCAGCCGGGAGAGGGGATCTGAGCAGTTCTTC. It translates to CASSRERGSEQFF.

The V call is TRBV5-4, the J call TRBJ2-7; 7 bases agree with TRBD1. This CDR3 region has 15 residues. J gave up 4 bases and V 0 bases, and 7 bases lay outside the gene matches. The germline V gene has CDR1 SGHNT and CDR2 YYREEE (reference sequence). CDR3 DNA: TGTGCCAGCAGCTTGGGTACAGGGGAAAGGTACGAGCAGTACTTC. The encoded protein is CASSLGTGERYEQYF.

The table lists this clone with a few counts. One junction end does not reproduce the germline sequence, and a read error may be involved. V usage is TRBV12-3 or TRBV12-4 and J usage is TRBJ1-2; perhaps TRBD1 as D (6 bases). This CDR3 comprises 15 residues. The CDR3 DNA is TGTGCCAGCAATTTAGCGGGACACTCGTACTATGGCTACACCTTC. This gives the protein CASNLAGHSYYGYTF.

This chain connects TRBV7-8 to TRBJ1-6; no clear D gene. Germline values: CDR1 SGHVS, CDR2 FQNEAQ. This CDR3 is 15 amino acids long. V was trimmed by 5 bases and J by 0 bases, leaving 8 bases between them. CDR3 sequence (DNA): TGTGCCAGCAGCCCTCTGGTCTCCTATAATTCACCCCTCCACTTT. Amino acid sequence: CASSPLVSYNSPLHF.

J is TRBJ2-7 and V is TRBV12-3 or TRBV12-4; tentatively, D is TRBD1 (6 bases). The ends were cut back, 1 base at V and 4 bases at J, with 14 bases in the middle. The CDR3 covers 15 residues. In DNA, the CDR3 is TGTGCCAGCAGTTTAGAACAGGGTTTTAGGTACGAGCAGTACTTC. Translated: CASSLEQGFRYEQYF.

By proportion, this clone is medium-sized. V usage is TRBV5-1 and J usage is TRBJ2-7, with a weak D call TRBD1 (6 bases). The CDR3 consists of 17 residues. Per germline, CDR1 SGHRS and CDR2 YFSETQ. V shed 0 bases and J shed 4 bases, with 20 bases lying between them. As DNA, the CDR3 is TGCGCCAGCAGCTTGGCTGGACAGAGTGGGTTTTCTTACGAGCAGTACTTC. It codes for CASSLAGQSGFSYEQYF.

This clone was detected a few times. Here the CDR3 reads CASSELRDTEAFF. In DNA, the CDR3 is TGTGCCAGCAGTGAACTCCGGGACACTGAAGCTTTCTTT. The chain uses TRBV6-1 and TRBJ1-1, with D uncertain. CDR3 length: 13 amino acids. Trimming removed 2 bases at V and 3 bases at J, with 7 bases between. Germline V CDR1 and CDR2: MNHNS, SASEGT.

The chain carries TRBV28 and TRBJ2-2; 11 bases fit TRBD2. The CDR3 totals 16 residues. Trimming took 6 bases from V and 1 from J; bases not matched to a gene: 4. Looked up from germline, CDR1 is MDHEN and CDR2 is SYDVKM. The CDR3 coding sequence is TGTGCCAGCAGGGTAACTAGCGGGAGGAACACCGGGGAGCTGTTTTTT. Protein: CASRVTSGRNTGELFF.

The rearrangement joins TRBV5-5 to TRBJ1-5; D remains ambiguous. Between the trimmed V and J ends, which lost 4 bases and 4 bases, there was a span of 9 bases. This CDR3 comprises 13 residues. CDR1 is SGHKS and CDR2 is YYEKEE in the germline V gene (reference sequence). CDR3 sequence (DNA): TGTGCCAGCAGCCACCGATTGAATCAGCCCCAGCATTTT. Translation: CASSHRLNQPQHF.

The gene calls are TRBV20-1 and TRBJ2-3, with 7 bases lining up with TRBD2. The CDR3 totals 14 residues. CDR1 DFQATT and CDR2 SNEGSKA come from the germline V gene (reference sequence). V lost 3 bases and J lost 5; bases outside the gene matches: 8. The CDR3 loop reads CSASGAGDGDTQYF. DNA of the CDR3: TGCAGTGCTAGCGGGGCGGGAGATGGAGATACGCAGTATTTT.

The V call is TRBV7-8, the J call TRBJ1-1; possibly TRBD1 for D (6 bases). V gave up 3 bases and J gave up 6 bases, with 14 bases separating them. This CDR3 comprises 14 residues. Germline CDR1 reads SGHVS; CDR2 reads FQNEAQ. For the CDR3, the DNA is TGTGCCAGCAGCTTCGAGAGGGGGAGGCCTGAAGCTTTCTTT. It translates to CASSFERGRPEAFF.

This clone has just one count. Relative to the germline gene, one junction end is altered; a read error may explain this. This rearrangement joins TRBV5-1 to TRBJ2-2, with D possibly being TRBD1 or TRBD2 (6 bases each). This CDR3 comprises 15 residues. Germline assignment: CDR1 SGHRS and CDR2 YFSETQ. CDR3: CANSIGGQYTGELFF. The CDR3 DNA is TGCGCCAACAGCATTGGGGGGCAGTACACCGGGGAGCTGTTTTTT.

The V gene is TRBV2, the J gene TRBJ1-2; 7 bases line up with TRBD1. CDR3 length: 14 residues. CDR1 and CDR2 from the germline V gene are SNHLY and FYNNEI. V shed 7 bases and J 8 bases; nucleotides not matched to a gene: 13. The CDR3 DNA reads TGTGCCAGCATTTTACAGGGGATCAGTCCGGGCTACACCTTC. This encodes CASILQGISPGYTF.

V usage is TRBV27 and J usage is TRBJ2-7, with 9 bases lining up with TRBD1. Trimming cost V 6 bases and J 5 bases; bases outside gene matches: 11. The CDR3 has 15 residues. In germline, CDR1 is MNHEY, CDR2 SMNVEV (reference sequence). This chain's CDR3 is CASSLSRTGVDEQYF. The CDR3 DNA reads TGTGCCAGCAGCTTGTCAAGGACAGGGGTGGACGAGCAGTACTTC.

Comment on this clone: The sample has other DNA sequences that encode this CDR3 too. The chain links TRBV18 to TRBJ2-7, with D unclear. V was clipped by 2 bases and J by 5 bases, with 4 bases between them. CDR1 is KGHSH, CDR2 LQKENI, per germline. The CDR3 spans 11 residues. The CDR3 protein is CASSPGHEQYF. CDR3 in DNA: TGTGCCAGCTCACCAGGCCACGAGCAGTACTTC.